A single sample gave rise to the 27 T cell receptor beta chains below, sequenced in a study of T-cell memory formation after mild COVID-19 (dated by TCRdb to about 2021). Receptors were amplified or captured by 5' RACE. Sequencing relied on an Illumina NovaSeq 6000. The public reads were quality trimmed at Q25 with fastp and then assembled into clones with MiXCR by TCRdb, keeping productive beta chains. Merged by CDR3 protein, the rows form single entries marked with the most common genes and DNA. This sample is represented by about 450,000 distinct CDR3 sequences; 23% of them were singletons. The top ten clones comprise 13% of the sample. Sequenced: PBMCs or a T cell subset sorted from them (not recorded which). The receptors originated from an adult woman who had mild COVID-19 (a few samples of this study predate the infection). The sample titles of this study are shuffled in the database, so cell type and time point are left out; the donor was told from shared clones.

The rearrangement links TRBV30 to TRBJ2-7, with D perhaps TRBD2 (6 bases). V was clipped by 2 bases and J by 5 bases, with 22 bases between them. CDR3 size: 16 residues. Per germline, CDR1 GTSNPN and CDR2 SVGIG (reference sequence). CDR3 in amino acids: CAWSSPRWAPGDEQYF. In nucleotides, the CDR3 is TGTGCCTGGAGTTCCCCTCGGTGGGCCCCGGGGGACGAGCAGTACTTC.

This clonotype came up a few times. The chain uses TRBV19 and TRBJ2-7; a possible D gene is TRBD1 (8 bases). V shed 6 bases and J shed 3 bases, with 18 bases lying between them. CDR3 length: 15 amino acids. CDR1 and CDR2 from the germline V gene are LNHDA and SQIVND (reference sequence). CDR3 region: CASSPYGGTGYEQYF. CDR3 DNA: TGTGCCAGTAGCCCTTACGGGGGGACAGGCTACGAGCAGTACTTC.

This clonotype was counted between two and nine times. The J gene is TRBJ1-2, the V gene TRBV5-5; perhaps TRBD1 as D (5 bases). V shed 0 bases and J shed 2 bases, with 11 bases lying between them. This CDR3 is 15 amino acids long. Germline CDR1 is SGHKS and CDR2 is YYEKEE (reference sequence). CDR3 sequence (DNA): TGTGCCAGCAGCTTGGTGGGGGAATTCAACTATGGCTACACCTTC. Translated: CASSLVGEFNYGYTF. The variable domain in full, with the rest retrieved from reference TRBV5-5 and TRBJ1-2, is DAGVTQSPTHLIKTRGQQVTLRCSPISGHKSVSWYQQVLGQGPQFIFQYYEKEERGRGNFPDRFSARQFPNYSSELNVNALLLGDSALYLCASSLVGEFNYGYTFGSGTRLTVV.

This clonotype was observed a handful of times. V and J are TRBV14 and TRBJ2-3; D possibly matches TRBD1 or TRBD2 (5 bases each). The CDR3 loop spans 15 amino acids. V gave up 3 bases and J gave up 1 base, with 11 bases separating them. Germline CDR1 reads SGHDN; CDR2 reads FVKESK. The CDR3 DNA reads as TGTGCCAGCAGCCACTGGGGGATCGGCACAGATACGCAGTATTTT. Residues: CASSHWGIGTDTQYF. Variable domain in full (rest from reference TRBV14 and TRBJ2-3): EAGVTQFPSHSVIEKGQTVTLRCDPISGHDNLYWYRRVMGKEIKFLLHFVKESKQDESGMPNNRFLAERTGGTYSTLKVQPAELEDSGVYFCASSHWGIGTDTQYFGPGTRLTVL.

The chain combines TRBV2 with TRBJ2-1; 10 bases fit TRBD2. Per the germline V gene, CDR1 is SNHLY and CDR2 is FYNNEI. This CDR3 is built from 16 residues. V was clipped by 2 bases and J by 8 bases; unmatched bases: 9. The CDR3 sequence is CASSESPGLAYDEQFF. Here the CDR3 DNA reads TGTGCCAGCAGTGAATCTCCGGGACTAGCGTACGATGAGCAGTTCTTC.

The rearrangement uses TRBV5-1 and TRBJ2-2; weak D call: TRBD2 (6 bases). Germline assignment: CDR1 SGHRS and CDR2 YFSETQ. Trimming pared 6 bases from V and 0 bases from J, leaving 9 bases between. CDR3 length: 14 amino acids. The CDR3 DNA sequence: TGCGCCAGCACGGAGGGTGCGAACACCGGGGAGCTGTTTTTT. The encoded protein is CASTEGANTGELFF.

V and J are TRBV12-3 or TRBV12-4 and TRBJ1-5, with D possibly matching TRBD1 (5 bases). This CDR3 is built from 14 residues. Between the trimmed V and J ends, which lost 8 bases and 11 bases, there was a span of 22 bases. CDR3 loop: CASDLGGGTATQHF. The CDR3 DNA follows: TGTGCCAGCGACCTGGGGGGGGGGACTGCGACCCAGCATTTT.

The J gene is TRBJ2-1, the V gene TRBV5-6; D remains ambiguous. This CDR3 has 15 residues. Germline CDR1 SGHDT, CDR2 YYEEEE. V was shortened by 5 bases and J by 0 bases, with 12 bases between the two germline ends. In nucleotides, the CDR3 is TGTGCCAGCAGGGAGCGCGGCTACTCCTACAATGAGCAGTTCTTC. Residues: CASRERGYSYNEQFF. The full variable domain, rest sourced from reference TRBV5-6 and TRBJ2-1, is DAGVTQSPTHLIKTRGQQVTLRCSPKSGHDTVSWYQQALGQGPQFIFQYYEEEERQRGNFPDRFSGHQFPNYSSELNVNALLLGDSALYLCASRERGYSYNEQFFGPGTRLTVL.

V usage is TRBV9 and J usage is TRBJ2-1; possibly TRBD1 for D (6 bases). The V gene's germline CDR1 is SGDLS and CDR2 YYNGEE. Trimming cost V 4 bases and J 5 bases, with 10 bases left between them. The CDR3 totals 13 residues. For the CDR3, the DNA is TGTGCCAGCAGCTGGGGGCTTAACAATGAGCAGTTCTTC. It specifies CASSWGLNNEQFF.

The rearrangement uses TRBV12-3 or TRBV12-4 and TRBJ2-7; D not resolved. This CDR3 is 14 amino acids long. Trimming pared 6 bases from V and 0 bases from J, leaving 12 bases between. The CDR3 bases are TGTGCCAGCAGGCCGGGCCCGAGCTCCTACGAGCAGTACTTC. Protein sequence: CASRPGPSSYEQYF.

The rearrangement joins TRBV27 to TRBJ2-7; either TRBD1 or TRBD2 may fit D (6 bases each). Germline assignment: CDR1 MNHEY and CDR2 SMNVEV (reference sequence). V was trimmed by 1 base and J by 2 bases, leaving 12 bases between them. The CDR3 length is 15 residues. CDR3: CASSLLGGAAYEQYF. CDR3 in DNA: TGTGCCAGCAGTTTATTGGGGGGCGCAGCCTACGAGCAGTACTTC.

The chain has TRBV30 and TRBJ2-7; 11 bases are shared with TRBD1. The length of the CDR3 is 15 residues. With V trimmed by 4 bases and J by 9 bases, 14 bases remained unmatched. Germline CDR1 is GTSNPN and CDR2 is SVGIG (reference sequence). The CDR3 loop reads CAWNGQGAVISGQYF. The CDR3 nucleotides are TGTGCCTGGAACGGACAGGGGGCGGTTATATCTGGGCAGTACTTC.

The rearrangement uses TRBV6-2 or TRBV6-3 and TRBJ1-4; D gene ambiguous. Trimming left V 6 bases short and J 7 bases short, with 12 bases between. The CDR3 is 13 residues long. Germline V gives CDR1 MNHEY, CDR2 SVGEGT. The CDR3 coding sequence is TGTGCCAGCAGCCGCCAATGGGGTGAAAAACTGTTTTTT. This translates into CASSRQWGEKLFF.

Many counts were recorded for this clonotype. This CDR3 is CASSPDLSSYNEQFF. DNA of the CDR3: TGTGCCAGCAGCCCGGACTTGAGCTCCTACAATGAGCAGTTCTTC. The rearrangement joins TRBV7-8 to TRBJ2-1; D may be TRBD2 (5 bases). Germline V gene sequence: CDR1 SGHVS, CDR2 FQNEAQ. There are 15 residues in the CDR3. The V and J ends lost 5 bases and 0 bases respectively, with 11 bases between them.

The chain is built from TRBV12-3 or TRBV12-4 and TRBJ1-1; D is unclear. V lost 6 bases and J 4 bases, leaving 18 bases between the germline ends. This CDR3 spans 15 amino acids. The CDR3 DNA reads TGTGCCAGCAGCGGTTCAGGTTATGGGGTCACTGAAGCTTTCTTT. Protein: CASSGSGYGVTEAFF.

J is TRBJ2-3 and V is TRBV9; no clear D gene. The CDR3 extends over 14 amino acids. V was shortened by 1 base and J by 4 bases, with 10 bases between the two germline ends. The V gene's germline CDR1 is SGDLS and CDR2 YYNGEE. The chain's CDR3 is CASSVSVGPDTQYF. The CDR3 DNA reads as TGTGCCAGCAGCGTAAGCGTCGGGCCAGATACGCAGTATTTT.

This clonotype occurred a few times. The chain couples TRBV24-1 to TRBJ2-1, with TRBD2 matching over 7 bases. Losses at the gene ends were 5 bases for V and 3 bases for J; bases not matched to a gene: 6. There are 15 residues in the CDR3. CDR1 and CDR2 (germline): KGHDR, SFDVKD. CDR3 in amino acids: CATSGGGNNYNEQFF. CDR3 DNA: TGTGCCACCAGTGGCGGGGGAAATAACTACAATGAGCAGTTCTTC.

This clonotype has just a few counts. The chain couples TRBV6-5 to TRBJ2-5; tentatively, D is TRBD1 (6 bases). The germline V gene encodes CDR1 MNHEY and CDR2 SVGAGI. The CDR3 is 17 amino acids. Deletions cut 2 bases from V and 4 bases from J, with 20 bases between. The CDR3 sequence is CASSYDATRDTTETQYF. In DNA, the CDR3 is TGTGCCAGCAGTTACGACGCGACCCGGGACACGACAGAGACCCAGTACTTC.

This clonotype was detected only a few times. The chain has TRBV28 and TRBJ2-5; the match to TRBD1 covers 8 bases. There are 16 residues in the CDR3. Trimming took 6 bases from V and 5 from J; bases not matched to a gene: 14. The germline CDR1 and CDR2 sequences are MDHEN and SYDVKM. This chain's CDR3 is CASRGVRTGLGETQYF. DNA for the CDR3: TGTGCCAGCAGGGGGGTTCGGACAGGGCTCGGGGAGACCCAGTACTTC.

The chain employs TRBV30 and TRBJ2-7; possibly TRBD1 for D (6 bases). Trimming left V 3 bases short and J 3 bases short, with 18 bases between. Per the germline V gene, CDR1 is GTSNPN and CDR2 is SVGIG (reference sequence). CDR3 length: 15 residues. The CDR3 region is CAWSDPRGRFYEQYF. DNA for the CDR3: TGTGCCTGGAGCGACCCCAGGGGTCGTTTCTACGAGCAGTACTTC.

V usage is TRBV28 and J usage is TRBJ2-5, with 7 positions matching TRBD1. The junction had 4 bases not matched to a gene; V was cut back by 3 bases and J by 3 bases. CDR1 and CDR2 from the germline V gene are MDHEN and SYDVKM. There are 14 residues in the CDR3. In nucleotides, the CDR3 is TGTGCCAGCAGTTTTAGAGGGGGCGAAGAGACCCAGTACTTC. Protein sequence: CASSFRGGEETQYF. Full variable domain (remainder filled in from reference TRBV28 and TRBJ2-5): DVKVTQSSRYLVKRTGEKVFLECVQDMDHENMFWYRQDPGLGLRLIYFSYDVKMKEKGDIPEGYSVSREKKERFSLILESASTNQTSMYLCASSFRGGEETQYFGPGTRLLVL.

The V gene is TRBV18, the J gene TRBJ2-3, with 9 bases identical to TRBD1. The germline CDR1 and CDR2 sequences are KGHSH and LQKENI. V shed 4 bases, J shed 5 bases, and the junction held 13 bases outside the gene matches. This CDR3 spans 17 amino acids. This CDR3 is CASSLPLGTGYQDTQYF. CDR3 nucleotides: TGTGCCAGCTCACTGCCTTTGGGGACAGGGTATCAAGATACGCAGTATTTT. Combining the CDR3 with reference TRBV18 and TRBJ2-3 gives the whole variable domain NAGVMQNPRHLVRRRGQEARLRCSPMKGHSHVYWYRQLPEEGLKFMVYLQKENIIDESGMPKERFSAEFPKEGPSILRIQQVVRGDSAAYFCASSLPLGTGYQDTQYFGPGTRLTVL.

The gene calls are TRBV14 and TRBJ2-2, with 10 bases lining up with TRBD1. The CDR3 has 16 residues. Germline assignment: CDR1 SGHDN and CDR2 FVKESK. With V trimmed by 2 bases and J by 5 bases, 5 bases remained unmatched. CDR3 nucleotides: TGTGCCAGCAGCCAATGGGGACAGGGGATGACCGGGGAGCTGTTTTTT. Amino acids: CASSQWGQGMTGELFF. The complete variable domain, with remaining parts taken from reference TRBV14 and TRBJ2-2, reads EAGVTQFPSHSVIEKGQTVTLRCDPISGHDNLYWYRRVMGKEIKFLLHFVKESKQDESGMPNNRFLAERTGGTYSTLKVQPAELEDSGVYFCASSQWGQGMTGELFFGEGSRLTVL.

This clonotype has just a few counts. The rearrangement links TRBV24-1 to TRBJ2-5; 14 bases line up with TRBD2. CDR3 length: 15 residues. Germline V lookup: CDR1 KGHDR, CDR2 SFDVKD. V lost 7 bases and J lost 6; bases outside the gene matches: 6. The CDR3: CATSAGTSGRKTQYF. CDR3 coding DNA: TGTGCCACCAGCGCCGGGACTAGCGGGAGAAAGACCCAGTACTTC.

The gene calls are TRBV5-1 and TRBJ2-1, with D uncertain. This CDR3 has 14 amino acids. The germline CDR1 and CDR2 sequences are SGHRS and YFSETQ. V was pared by 0 bases and J by 3 bases, with 7 bases between. CDR3 sequence reads: CASSLDPSYNEQFF. CDR3 coding DNA: TGCGCCAGCAGCTTGGACCCCAGCTACAATGAGCAGTTCTTC.

A few counts support this clonotype. This chain uses TRBV12-3 or TRBV12-4 with TRBJ2-7; a possible D gene is TRBD1 (6 bases). The CDR3 sequence is 15 residues long. V lost 5 bases, J lost 6 bases, and 20 bases lay in between. In nucleotides, the CDR3 is TGTGCCAGCAGTCCGCCTTTGACAGGCTCATCCGAGCAGTACTTC. It codes for CASSPPLTGSSEQYF.

In this sample, this clonotype turned up a few times. The chain is built from TRBV5-1 and TRBJ2-3; 8 positions agree with TRBD1. This CDR3 is built from 19 residues. The germline gives CDR1 SGHRS, CDR2 YFSETQ. J was trimmed by 1 base and V by 0 bases; bases with no gene match: 13. Here the CDR3 reads CASSLAWPGGLGGTDTQYF. The CDR3 DNA reads TGCGCCAGCAGCTTGGCGTGGCCAGGGGGCCTCGGGGGCACAGATACGCAGTATTTT.